The rows below give T cell receptor beta chains drawn from one sample of a study of cytomegalovirus exposure and HLA in healthy donors. Data came from immunoSEQ multiplex PCR; TCRdb stores just in-frame clones and leaves some out. The sample has around 200,000 clones, roughly 80% seen once. Material for sequencing was PBMCs. These receptors all stem from a man aged 50 to 60 in good health and CMV-seronegative. Both conserved end residues are part of each CDR3. D genes are given only for firm matches. Not all rows give a size; the values are once, few, many and, for expanded clones, a class.

J gene | D gene | V gene | CDR3 length | clone size | CDR3 DNA | CDR3 protein
TRBJ2-3 | - | TRBV5-1 | 11 | - | TGCGCCAGCAGCCAGTCTGATACGCAGTATTTT | CASSQSDTQYF
TRBJ2-7 | - | TRBV2 | 12 | - | TGTGCCACGGCCCCCGGGAGTCACGAGCAGTACTTC | CATAPGSHEQYF
TRBJ2-3 | - | TRBV7-8 | 12 | - | TGTGCCAGCTCCGAACGGGCAGATACGCAGTATTTT | CASSERADTQYF
TRBJ1-2 | - | TRBV6-5 | 13 | - | TGTGCCAGCAGTTTTTGGCAGAATAATGGCTACACCTTC | CASSFWQNNGYTF
TRBJ2-1 | TRBD2 | TRBV9 | 19 | - | TGTGCCAGCAGCGACCCGGGGACTAGCGGTACTTCCTACTACAATGAGCAGTTCTTC | CASSDPGTSGTSYYNEQFF
TRBJ1-6 | - | TRBV5-4 | 15 | few | TGTGCCAGCAGCACCGATCACGGGGGTAGGGCACCCCTCCACTTT | CASSTDHGGRAPLHF
TRBJ1-1 | - | TRBV19 | 13 | - | TGTGCCAGTAGTATATTAGAAGGGGCCAATCCTTTCTTT | CASSILEGANPFF
TRBJ1-1 | TRBD1 | TRBV6-4 | 13 | - | TGTGCCAGCAGCGAATCCGGGACAGGCGAAGCTTTCTTT | CASSESGTGEAFF
TRBJ2-3 | TRBD2 | TRBV7-7 | 17 | - | TGTGCTAGCAGCGCCCTCGGGGCGGGGGGTTCGACAGATACGCAGTATTTT | CASSALGAGGSTDTQYF
TRBJ1-2 | TRBD1 | TRBV5-6 | 15 | - | TGTGCCAGCCATACAGGGGGCAGTAGAAGTGTTGGCTACACCTTC | CASHTGGSRSVGYTF
TRBJ2-5 | - | TRBV7-6 | 12 | - | TGTGCCAGCAGCAAAATAGAAGAGACCCAGTACTTC | CASSKIEETQYF
TRBJ2-1 | - | TRBV4-3 | 11 | - | TGCGCCAGCAGCCAGGGGCGGGAGCAGTTCTTC | CASSQGREQFF
TRBJ2-2 | - | TRBV10-3 | 13 | - | TGTGCCATCAGTGAAGACAATGCCGGGGAGCTGTTTTTT | CAISEDNAGELFF
TRBJ1-1 | - | TRBV19 | 13 | - | TGTGCCAGTAGCGTACAGGTACCAGTTGAAGCTTTCTTT | CASSVQVPVEAFF
TRBJ2-3 | - | TRBV7-9 | 16 | - | TGTGCCAGCAGTAACGTACGGGGTATGGGGACAGATACGCAGTATTTT | CASSNVRGMGTDTQYF
TRBJ1-6 | - | TRBV9 | 15 | - | TGTGCCAGCAGCGTAGACCTTCCAGCGAATTCACCCCTCCACTTT | CASSVDLPANSPLHF
TRBJ2-3 | TRBD1 | TRBV4-1 | 14 | - | TGCGCCAGCAGCCAAAACAGGGGAACAGATACGCAGTATTTT | CASSQNRGTDTQYF
TRBJ1-3 | - | TRBV4-3 | 17 | - | TGCGCCAGCAGCCAAGATCGAGCGAGGGGGACGGGAAACACCATATATTTT | CASSQDRARGTGNTIYF
TRBJ2-5 | TRBD2 | TRBV5-1 | 14 | few | TGCGCCAGCAGCTTGGAGCGGGGGGAAGAGACCCAGTACTTC | CASSLERGEETQYF
TRBJ2-5 | - | TRBV2 | 12 | few | TGTGCCAGCAGACAGGGAGGGGAGACCCAGTACTTC | CASRQGGETQYF
TRBJ1-1 | TRBD1 | TRBV29-1 | 13 | - | TGCAGCGTTGGAGACAGGGGCCGGGTCGGGGCTTTCTTT | CSVGDRGRVGAFF
TRBJ2-7 | - | TRBV4-3 | 15 | - | TGCGCCAGCAGCCAAGATCTATCGATCTCCTACGAGCAGTACTTC | CASSQDLSISYEQYF
TRBJ1-5 | - | TRBV10-3 | 14 | - | TGTGCCATCAGTGAGTCGCTCCCTAACCAGCCCCAGCATTTT | CAISESLPNQPQHF
TRBJ2-7 | TRBD1 | TRBV5-1 | 17 | - | TGCGCCAGCAGCTTGAACCCCACCGGGGACAGGGAGAACGAGCAGTACTTC | CASSLNPTGDRENEQYF
TRBJ1-5 | TRBD1 | TRBV7-2 | 13 | - | TGTGCCAGCAGCTCGGGACAGGGTGCGGCCCAGCATTTT | CASSSGQGAAQHF
TRBJ1-2 | - | TRBV7-9 | 12 | - | TGTGCCAGCAGCCTTCGGACAGAAGGCTACACCTTC | CASSLRTEGYTF
TRBJ2-5 | - | TRBV7-2 | 17 | - | TGTGCCAGCAGCTTACATGGTCTCCGGGGTTCGCAAGAGACCCAGTACTTC | CASSLHGLRGSQETQYF
TRBJ2-2 | - | TRBV27 | 13 | - | TGTGCCAGCAGTTTGGACATTTACGGGGAGCTGTTTTTT | CASSLDIYGELFF
TRBJ2-6 | - | TRBV18 | 16 | - | TGTGCCAGCTCATCCAGGGGTCCGGAGAGGGCCAACGTCCTGACTTTC | CASSSRGPERANVLTF
TRBJ2-4 | TRBD1 | TRBV7-2 | 16 | - | TGTGCCAGCAGCCTGGGACAGGGGTTCCCTAAAAACATTCAGTACTTC | CASSLGQGFPKNIQYF
TRBJ1-2 | - | TRBV4-3 | 14 | - | TGCGCCAGCAGCCAGGGACTTCGGGAGGGGGGCTACACCTTC | CASSQGLREGGYTF
TRBJ1-2 | - | TRBV4-1 | 15 | - | TGCGCCAGCAGCCAAGATGTCAGGGTTAACTATGGCTACACCTTC | CASSQDVRVNYGYTF
TRBJ2-1 | TRBD2 | TRBV12-5 | 17 | - | TGTGCTAGTGGTTTGAGGCTAGCGGGGAGGACCTACAATGAGCAGTTCTTC | CASGLRLAGRTYNEQFF
TRBJ2-1 | - | TRBV7-9 | 13 | - | TGTTCCAGCAGCCCAGGGTCTTGGGATGAGCAGTTCTTC | CSSSPGSWDEQFF
TRBJ1-1 | TRBD1 | TRBV5-5 | 16 | - | TGTGCCAGCAGCGGGATAACAGGGGGTATGAACACTGAAGCTTTCTTT | CASSGITGGMNTEAFF
TRBJ1-1 | - | TRBV9 | 12 | - | TGTGCCAGCAGCGTAGCGGACACTGAAGCTTTCTTT | CASSVADTEAFF
TRBJ2-7 | - | TRBV27 | 11 | once | TGTGCCAGCAGTAGCTACTACGAGCAGTACTTC | CASSSYYEQYF
TRBJ2-7 | - | TRBV5-1 | 14 | - | TGCGCCAGCAGCTTGTGGAGGGAGGAAGGGGAGCAGTACTTC | CASSLWREEGEQYF
TRBJ1-6 | - | TRBV10-3 | 16 | - | TGTGCCATCAGTGAGTCGAGCAGGACAGTTAGTTCACCCCTCCACTTT | CAISESSRTVSSPLHF
TRBJ1-6 | - | TRBV4-2 | 16 | few | TGTGCCAGCAGCCAAGAGGGGGGTAGGAAAGGCTCACCCCTCCACTTT | CASSQEGGRKGSPLHF
TRBJ2-3 | TRBD1 | TRBV5-1 | 13 | - | TGCGCCAGCAGCTTGGAGACAGGGCATACGCAGTATTTT | CASSLETGHTQYF
TRBJ1-1 | - | TRBV7-3 | 14 | - | TGTGCCAGCAGCGTCACAGGGTATAACACTGAAGCTTTCTTT | CASSVTGYNTEAFF
TRBJ2-7 | TRBD1 | TRBV29-1 | 12 | once | TGCAGCGCTGTGGACAGGGGCTACGAGCAGTACTTC | CSAVDRGYEQYF
TRBJ2-7 | - | TRBV6-5 | 14 | - | TGTGCCAGCAGACTGGGCAGGTCACGATACGAGCAGTACTTC | CASRLGRSRYEQYF
TRBJ1-4 | TRBD1 | TRBV9 | 16 | - | TGTGCCAGCAGCGCCGGGACAGGGGGCGCTCAGGAAAAACTGTTTTTT | CASSAGTGGAQEKLFF
TRBJ1-1 | - | TRBV7-2 | 13 | - | TGTGCCAGCAGCGGGGAGGGTTTGGGTGAAGCTTTCTTT | CASSGEGLGEAFF
TRBJ1-1 | TRBD1 | TRBV7-6 | 15 | - | TGTGCCAGCAGCTTAGCCCCGACAGGGGGGACTGAAGCTTTCTTT | CASSLAPTGGTEAFF
TRBJ1-1 | - | TRBV5-1 | 13 | once | TGCGCCAGCAGACGAGAGATGAACACTGAAGCTTTCTTT | CASRREMNTEAFF
TRBJ2-2 | TRBD2 | TRBV18 | 15 | - | TGTGCCAGTTTAGGCCGAGCGGGGATCACCGGGGAGCTGTTTTTT | CASLGRAGITGELFF